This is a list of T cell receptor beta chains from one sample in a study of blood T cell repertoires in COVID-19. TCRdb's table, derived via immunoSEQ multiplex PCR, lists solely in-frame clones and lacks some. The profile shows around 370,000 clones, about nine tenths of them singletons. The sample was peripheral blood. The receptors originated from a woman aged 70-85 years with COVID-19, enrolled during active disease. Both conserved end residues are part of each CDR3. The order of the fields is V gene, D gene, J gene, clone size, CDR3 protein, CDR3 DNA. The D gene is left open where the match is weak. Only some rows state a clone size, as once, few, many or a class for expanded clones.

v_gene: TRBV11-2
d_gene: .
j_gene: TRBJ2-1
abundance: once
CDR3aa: CASSFLYNEQFF
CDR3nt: TGTGCCAGCAGCTTCCTCTACAATGAGCAGTTCTTC

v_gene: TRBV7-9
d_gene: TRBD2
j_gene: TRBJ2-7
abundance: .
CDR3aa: CASSAPGLVHEQYF
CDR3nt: TGTGCCAGCAGCGCGCCGGGACTAGTCCACGAGCAGTACTTC

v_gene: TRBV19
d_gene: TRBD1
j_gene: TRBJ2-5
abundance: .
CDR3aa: CASSIPPGQGAGTQYF
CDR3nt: TGTGCCAGTAGTATTCCTCCGGGACAGGGGGCCGGGACCCAGTACTTC

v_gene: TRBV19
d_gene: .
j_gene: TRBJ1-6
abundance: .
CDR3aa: CASTDRGGVNSPLHF
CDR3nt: TGTGCCAGTACAGACCGAGGAGGGGTAAATTCACCCCTCCACTTT

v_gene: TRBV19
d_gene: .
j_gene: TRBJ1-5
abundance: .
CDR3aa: CASSIGGSNQPQHF
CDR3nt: TGTGCCAGTAGTATAGGAGGGAGCAATCAGCCCCAGCATTTT

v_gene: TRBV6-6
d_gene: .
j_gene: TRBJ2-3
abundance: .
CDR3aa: CASSYSRGTDTQYF
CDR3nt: TGTGCCAGCAGTTACAGCAGGGGCACAGATACGCAGTATTTT

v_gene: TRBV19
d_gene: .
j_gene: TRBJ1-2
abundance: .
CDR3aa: CASSQGFYGYTF
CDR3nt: TGTGCCAGTAGCCAGGGTTTCTATGGCTACACCTTC

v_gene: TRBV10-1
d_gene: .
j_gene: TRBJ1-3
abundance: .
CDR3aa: CASSSGNTIYF
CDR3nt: TGCGCCAGCAGCTCCGGAAACACCATATATTTT

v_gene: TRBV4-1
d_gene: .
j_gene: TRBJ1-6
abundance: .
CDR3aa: CASSQVREGRSPLHF
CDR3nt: TGCGCCAGCAGCCAAGTGAGGGAAGGGCGATCACCCCTCCACTTT

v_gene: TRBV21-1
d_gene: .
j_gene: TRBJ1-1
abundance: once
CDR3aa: CASSKVEGNTEAFF
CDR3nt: TGTGCCAGCAGCAAAGTAGAGGGTAACACTGAAGCTTTCTTT

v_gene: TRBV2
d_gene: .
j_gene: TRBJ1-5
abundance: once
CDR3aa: CASSEARQEHQPQHF
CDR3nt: TGTGCCAGCAGTGAAGCGCGGCAAGAACATCAGCCCCAGCATTTT

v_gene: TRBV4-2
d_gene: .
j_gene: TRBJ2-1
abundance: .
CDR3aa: CASSQDRESPNEQFF
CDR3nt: TGTGCCAGCAGCCAAGATCGTGAAAGCCCCAATGAGCAGTTCTTC

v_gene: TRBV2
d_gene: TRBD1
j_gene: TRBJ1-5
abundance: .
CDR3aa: CASRTRDSHNQPQHF
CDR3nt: TGTGCCAGCAGGACCCGGGACAGCCACAATCAGCCCCAGCATTTT

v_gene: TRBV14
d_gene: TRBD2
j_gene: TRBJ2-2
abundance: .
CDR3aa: CASSPLAGGNTGELFF
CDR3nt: TGTGCCAGCAGCCCACTTGCGGGGGGGAACACCGGGGAGCTGTTTTTT

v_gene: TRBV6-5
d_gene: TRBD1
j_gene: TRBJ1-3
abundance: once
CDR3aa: CASRLNRGAGNTIYF
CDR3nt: TGTGCCAGCAGGCTGAACAGGGGCGCTGGAAACACCATATATTTT

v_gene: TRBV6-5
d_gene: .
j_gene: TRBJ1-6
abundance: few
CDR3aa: CASCPQQDYNSPLHF
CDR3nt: TGTGCCAGCTGCCCACAGCAGGATTATAATTCACCCCTCCACTTT

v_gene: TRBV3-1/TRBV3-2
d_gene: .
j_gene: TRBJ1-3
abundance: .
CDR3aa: CASSRAASISGNTIYF
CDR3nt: TGTGCCAGCAGCCGGGCCGCATCGATCTCTGGAAACACCATATATTTT

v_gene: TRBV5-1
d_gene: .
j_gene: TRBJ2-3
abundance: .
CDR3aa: CASSLQSTDTQYF
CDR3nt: TGCGCCAGCAGCTTGCAGAGCACAGATACGCAGTATTTT

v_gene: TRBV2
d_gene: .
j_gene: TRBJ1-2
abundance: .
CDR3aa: CASSADSGYTF
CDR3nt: TGTGCCAGCAGCGCCGACAGCGGCTACACCTTC

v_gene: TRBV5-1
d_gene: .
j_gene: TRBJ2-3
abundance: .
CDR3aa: CASSLEAPIITDTQYF
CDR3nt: TGCGCCAGCAGCTTGGAAGCGCCAATCATCACAGATACGCAGTATTTT

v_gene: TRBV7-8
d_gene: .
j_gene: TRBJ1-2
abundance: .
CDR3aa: CASSPGVGGYTF
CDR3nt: TGTGCCAGCAGCCCAGGGGTTGGAGGCTACACCTTC

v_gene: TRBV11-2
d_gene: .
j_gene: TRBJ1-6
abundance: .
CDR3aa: CASSLFSRVGNSPLHF
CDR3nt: TGTGCCAGCAGCTTATTTTCCCGGGTGGGTAATTCACCCCTCCACTTT

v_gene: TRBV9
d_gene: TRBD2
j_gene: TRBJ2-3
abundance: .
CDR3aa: CASSAVAGGQRDTQYF
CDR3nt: TGTGCCAGCAGCGCTGTAGCGGGGGGGCAACGAGATACGCAGTATTTT

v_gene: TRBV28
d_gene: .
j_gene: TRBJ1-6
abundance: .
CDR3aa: CASSVPTGQRTPLHF
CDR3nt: TGTGCCAGCAGTGTCCCTACAGGCCAAAGGACACCCCTCCACTTT

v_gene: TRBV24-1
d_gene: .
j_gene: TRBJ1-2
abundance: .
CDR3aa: CATSGQGNYGYTF
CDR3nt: TGTGCCACCAGTGGCCAGGGGAACTATGGCTACACCTTC

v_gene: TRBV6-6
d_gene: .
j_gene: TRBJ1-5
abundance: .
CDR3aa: CASHTSGNGNQPQHF
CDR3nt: TGTGCCAGCCATACATCGGGGAACGGTAATCAGCCCCAGCATTTT

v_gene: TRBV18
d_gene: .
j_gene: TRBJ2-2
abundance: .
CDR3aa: CASSPGGGELFF
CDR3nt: TGTGCCAGCTCACCGGGAGGCGGGGAGCTGTTTTTT

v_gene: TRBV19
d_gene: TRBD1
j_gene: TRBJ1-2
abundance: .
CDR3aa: CASKDRGRGHYGYTF
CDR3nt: TGTGCCAGTAAGGACAGGGGACGAGGGCACTATGGCTACACCTTC

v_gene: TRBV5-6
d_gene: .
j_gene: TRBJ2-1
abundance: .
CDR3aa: CASSSVTNRYEQFF
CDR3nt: TGTGCCAGCAGCTCTGTTACTAACAGGTATGAGCAGTTCTTC

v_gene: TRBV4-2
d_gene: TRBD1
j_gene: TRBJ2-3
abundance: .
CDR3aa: CASSQEPSGQGFFTDTQYF
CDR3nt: TGTGCCAGCAGCCAAGAACCTTCCGGACAGGGTTTCTTCACAGATACGCAGTATTTT

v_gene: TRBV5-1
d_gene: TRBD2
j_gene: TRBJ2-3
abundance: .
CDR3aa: CASSRGGVEKDTQYF
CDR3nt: TGCGCCAGCAGCCGCGGGGGGGTAGAAAAAGATACGCAGTATTTT

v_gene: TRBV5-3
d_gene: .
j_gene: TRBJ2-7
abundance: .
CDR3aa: CARSLVGRVSEQYF
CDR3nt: TGTGCCAGAAGCTTGGTTGGCAGGGTTTCCGAGCAGTACTTC

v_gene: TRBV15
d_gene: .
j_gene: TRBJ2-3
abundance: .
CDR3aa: CATTRGGGRPDTQYF
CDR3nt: TGTGCCACCACCCGTGGGGGGGGGCGGCCAGATACGCAGTATTTT

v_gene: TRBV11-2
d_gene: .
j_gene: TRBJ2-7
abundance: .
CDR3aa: CASSQRQDHYEQYF
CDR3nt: TGTGCCAGCAGCCAGAGACAGGACCACTACGAGCAGTACTTC

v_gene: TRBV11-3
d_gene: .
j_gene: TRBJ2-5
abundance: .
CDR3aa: CASSPGGPQETQYF
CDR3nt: TGTGCCAGCAGCCCAGGGGGGCCCCAAGAGACCCAGTACTTC

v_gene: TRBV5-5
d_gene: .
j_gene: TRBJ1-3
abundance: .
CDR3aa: CASSSDHRGNTIYF
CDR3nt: TGTGCCAGCAGCTCCGACCACAGGGGAAACACCATATATTTT

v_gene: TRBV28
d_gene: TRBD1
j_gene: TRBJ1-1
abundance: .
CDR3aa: CASSATGVFSTEAFF
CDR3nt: TGTGCCAGCAGTGCCACAGGGGTCTTCTCCACTGAAGCTTTCTTT

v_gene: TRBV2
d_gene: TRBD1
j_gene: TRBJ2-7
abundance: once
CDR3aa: CASSEKGQGYEQYF
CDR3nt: TGTGCCAGCAGTGAAAAGGGACAGGGGTACGAGCAGTACTTC

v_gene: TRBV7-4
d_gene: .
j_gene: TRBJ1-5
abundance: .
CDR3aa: CASRYRKEHQPQHF
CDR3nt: TGTGCCAGCAGGTATCGGAAGGAGCACCAGCCCCAGCATTTT

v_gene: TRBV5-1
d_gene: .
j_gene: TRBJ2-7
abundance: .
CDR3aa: CASSAAGPPYEQYF
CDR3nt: TGCGCCAGCAGCGCGGCGGGGCCCCCCTACGAGCAGTACTTC

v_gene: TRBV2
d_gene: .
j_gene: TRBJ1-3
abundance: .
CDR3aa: CASSGRIFSGNTIYF
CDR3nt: TGTGCCAGCAGCGGTCGCATATTCTCTGGAAACACCATATATTTT

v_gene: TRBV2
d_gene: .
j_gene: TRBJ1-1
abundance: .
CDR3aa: CASSKEVAAFF
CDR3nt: TGTGCCAGCAGTAAGGAGGTGGCAGCTTTCTTT

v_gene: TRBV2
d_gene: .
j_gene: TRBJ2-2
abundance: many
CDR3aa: CASGTGATGELFF
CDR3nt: TGTGCCAGTGGCACAGGAGCTACCGGGGAGCTGTTTTTT

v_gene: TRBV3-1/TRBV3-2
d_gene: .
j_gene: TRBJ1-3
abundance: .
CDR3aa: CASSPRGHSGNTIYF
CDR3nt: TGTGCCAGCAGCCCCCGTGGGCACTCTGGAAACACCATATATTTT

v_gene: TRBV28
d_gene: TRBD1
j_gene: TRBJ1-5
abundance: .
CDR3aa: CASSVDREYSNQPQHF
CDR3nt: TGTGCCAGCAGTGTTGACAGGGAATATAGCAATCAGCCCCAGCATTTT

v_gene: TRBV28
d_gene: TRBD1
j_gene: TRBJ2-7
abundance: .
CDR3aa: CASSFFMGQGAYEQYF
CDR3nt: TGTGCCAGCAGTTTTTTTATGGGACAGGGGGCCTACGAGCAGTACTTC

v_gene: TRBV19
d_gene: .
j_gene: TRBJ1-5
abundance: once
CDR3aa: CASSPNQGLGNQPQHF
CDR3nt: TGTGCCAGTAGTCCAAACCAGGGTTTAGGCAATCAGCCCCAGCATTTT

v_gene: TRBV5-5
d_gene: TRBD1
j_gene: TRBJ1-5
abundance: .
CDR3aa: CASSLTGDSNQPQHF
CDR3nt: TGTGCCAGCAGCCTGACAGGGGATAGCAATCAGCCCCAGCATTTT

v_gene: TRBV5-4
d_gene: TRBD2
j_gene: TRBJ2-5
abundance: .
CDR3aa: CASSGDSGGARKETQYF
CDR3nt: TGTGCCAGCAGCGGGGATAGCGGGGGGGCCCGTAAAGAGACCCAGTACTTC

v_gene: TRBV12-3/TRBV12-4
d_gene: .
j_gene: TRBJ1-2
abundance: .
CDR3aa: CASSPTPADGYTF
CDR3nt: TGTGCCAGCAGCCCGACTCCTGCTGACGGCTACACCTTC

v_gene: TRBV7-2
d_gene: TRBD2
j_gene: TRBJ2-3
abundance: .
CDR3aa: CASSLVSSGVRNTQYF
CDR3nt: TGTGCCAGCAGCTTAGTTTCTAGCGGGGTGAGAAATACGCAGTATTTT

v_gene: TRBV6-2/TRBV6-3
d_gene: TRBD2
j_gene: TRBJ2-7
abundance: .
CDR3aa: CASSYPPGLVGGVYEQYF
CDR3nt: TGTGCCAGCAGTTACCCTCCCGGACTAGTGGGGGGGGTCTACGAGCAGTACTTC

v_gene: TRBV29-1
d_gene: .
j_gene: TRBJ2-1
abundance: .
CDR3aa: CSPSRGRNEQFF
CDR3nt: TGCAGCCCCTCGCGGGGTAGGAATGAGCAGTTCTTC

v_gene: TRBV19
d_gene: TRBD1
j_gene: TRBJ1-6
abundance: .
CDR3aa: CASSPGTAYNSPLHF
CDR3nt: TGTGCCAGTAGTCCAGGGACAGCCTATAATTCACCCCTCCACTTT